The rows below give T cell receptor beta chains drawn from one sample of a study of control samples from healthy donors and cancer patients. Data came from immunoSEQ multiplex PCR; TCRdb stores just in-frame clones and leaves some out. The sample holds 120,000 or so clones, 92% seen once. The sequenced material came from PBMCs. These receptors were taken from a man older than 75 with head and neck cancer. CDR3s include the opening cysteine and the closing phenylalanine or tryptophan. Fields, in order: V gene, J gene, clone size, CDR3 length, D gene, CDR3 DNA, CDR3 protein. A D gene is named only where the DNA matches it firmly. Clone size appears in some rows only: once, few, many, or a class for an expanded clone.

TRBV6-5,TRBJ2-4,NA,13,NA,TGTGCCAGCGGTACAGGGACCAAAAACATTCAGTACTTC,CASGTGTKNIQYF
TRBV6-1,TRBJ1-1,NA,16,TRBD1,TGTGCCAGCAGCGAAAGGACAGGGGTGATGGGCACTGAAGCTTTCTTT,CASSERTGVMGTEAFF
TRBV19,TRBJ2-3,NA,16,NA,TGTGCCAGTAGTGCCCCAAGCGGAGCTAGCACAGATACGCAGTATTTT,CASSAPSGASTDTQYF
TRBV29-1,TRBJ1-5,NA,12,NA,TGCAGCGTTGGGGACATTAATCAGCCCCAGCATTTT,CSVGDINQPQHF
TRBV10-3,TRBJ1-2,NA,16,NA,TGTGCCATCAGTCGGCCCGGGGAGGGCGATAACTATGGCTACACCTTC,CAISRPGEGDNYGYTF
TRBV6-5,TRBJ2-3,NA,15,TRBD2,TGTGCCGTGGGACTAGCGGGAGGGAGCACAGATACGCAGTATTTT,CAVGLAGGSTDTQYF
TRBV6-4,TRBJ2-7,NA,12,NA,TGTGCCAGCACCCAAAGAAGCTACGAGCAGTACTTC,CASTQRSYEQYF
TRBV3-1/TRBV3-2,TRBJ2-2,once,15,TRBD2,TGTGCCAGCGGACTAGCGGGGGCCTACACCGGGGAGCTGTTTTTT,CASGLAGAYTGELFF
TRBV5-1,TRBJ1-6,NA,16,TRBD1,TGCGCCAGCAGCTGGACAGGAGACTCCTATAATTCACCCCTCCACTTT,CASSWTGDSYNSPLHF
TRBV2,TRBJ2-5,NA,13,TRBD1,TGTGCCAGCAGTTTTGACAGGGGGGAGACCCAGTACTTC,CASSFDRGETQYF
TRBV27,TRBJ1-6,NA,16,TRBD1,TGTGCCAGCAGTTCTATCGCTGGACAGGGAGGATCACCCCTCCACTTT,CASSSIAGQGGSPLHF
TRBV18,TRBJ1-2,NA,14,NA,TGTGCCAGCTCCGTAGCCGGGCAGGGGTATGGCTACACCTTC,CASSVAGQGYGYTF
TRBV5-5,TRBJ2-7,NA,14,TRBD1,TGTGCCAGCCGCCCAAGGGGACAGGGGGGCGAGCAGTACTTC,CASRPRGQGGEQYF
TRBV19,TRBJ1-2,NA,13,TRBD1,TGTGCCAGCCAGGACAGGGGGCCTGAGGGCTACACCTTC,CASQDRGPEGYTF
TRBV4-2,TRBJ2-7,NA,14,NA,TGTGCCAGCAGCCTCCGGCGGGGGCCCTACGAGCAGTACTTC,CASSLRRGPYEQYF
TRBV10-1,TRBJ2-7,NA,14,NA,TGCGCCAGCAGTGAGTCAGGCTCAGCCTACGAGCAGTACTTC,CASSESGSAYEQYF
TRBV6-2/TRBV6-3,TRBJ2-1,NA,18,TRBD2,TGTGCCAGCAGTTACGGTAGCGGGGGCTCTGGGTCCTACAATGAGCAGTTCTTC,CASSYGSGGSGSYNEQFF
TRBV30,TRBJ2-3,NA,15,NA,TGTGCCTGGAGTGTAAAGGCCCCAACCACAGATACGCAGTATTTT,CAWSVKAPTTDTQYF
TRBV28,TRBJ1-3,NA,15,TRBD1,TGTGCCAGCAGCCAAACTGGGACAGGGGGAAACACCATATATTTT,CASSQTGTGGNTIYF
TRBV9,TRBJ2-1,few,13,NA,TGTGCCAGCAGCGTAGGGTTAACCCATGAGCAGTTCTTC,CASSVGLTHEQFF
TRBV7-9,TRBJ1-1,NA,16,TRBD1,TGTGCCAGCAGCGCCGGGACAGGGGCCCTCGGGACTGAAGCTTTCTTT,CASSAGTGALGTEAFF
TRBV21-1,TRBJ1-2,NA,17,NA,TGTGCCAGCAGCAAACCCAAGGGGAGGGGGCTGGACTATGGCTACACCTTC,CASSKPKGRGLDYGYTF
TRBV27,TRBJ2-7,NA,13,NA,TGTGCCAGCAGTTTGAAGCCCTCCTACGAGCAGTACTTC,CASSLKPSYEQYF
TRBV4-1,TRBJ1-1,NA,15,TRBD1,TGCGCCAGCAGCCAAACCCGGACAGGGAACACTGAAGCTTTCTTT,CASSQTRTGNTEAFF
TRBV4-3,TRBJ2-7,NA,14,NA,TGCGCTTCGCGAGCGGGCGGTGATCGGGACGAGCAGTACTTC,CASRAGGDRDEQYF
TRBV2,TRBJ2-1,NA,14,NA,TGTGCCAGCGATCGACGGCTTAGCGTCAATGAGCAGTTCTTC,CASDRRLSVNEQFF
TRBV5-4,TRBJ2-1,NA,15,NA,TGTGCCAGCAGCTTGCGACAGAGCTCCTACAATGAGCAGTTCTTC,CASSLRQSSYNEQFF
TRBV6-5,TRBJ2-1,NA,15,TRBD2,TGTGCCAGCAGTCAGGGACTAGCCCTACTCGAGGAGCAGTTCTTC,CASSQGLALLEEQFF
TRBV12-3/TRBV12-4,TRBJ1-1,NA,13,TRBD1,TGTGCCAGCAGTCCGGACAGGGTCACTGAAGCTTTCTTT,CASSPDRVTEAFF
TRBV9,TRBJ2-5,NA,13,NA,TGTGCCAGCAGCGTAGGTCAGCAGGAGACCCAGTACTTC,CASSVGQQETQYF
TRBV6-6,TRBJ2-1,NA,15,TRBD2,TGTGCCAGCAGGCCCCTAGCGGGAGGGCCGGGTGAGCAGTTCTTC,CASRPLAGGPGEQFF
TRBV19,TRBJ2-2,NA,15,NA,TGTGCCAGTAGTGTGGACACTCTGAACACCGGGGAGCTGTTTTTT,CASSVDTLNTGELFF
TRBV7-9,TRBJ1-2,NA,14,NA,TGTGCCAGCAGCTTAGTTACAGATACCTATGGCTACACCTTC,CASSLVTDTYGYTF
TRBV5-4,TRBJ1-2,NA,13,NA,TGTGCCAGCAGCCCCGTGGGGGCTCCCGGCTACACCTTC,CASSPVGAPGYTF
TRBV7-9,TRBJ2-2,NA,12,NA,TGTGCCAGCAGCTTAGACGTCGGGCAGCTGTTTTTT,CASSLDVGQLFF
TRBV2,TRBJ2-7,NA,13,NA,TGTGCCAGGGACGGCCGAAGCTCCTACGAGCAGTACTTC,CARDGRSSYEQYF
TRBV19,TRBJ2-4,NA,14,NA,TGTGCCAGTAGGAATGAGCTAGCCAAAAACATTCAGTACTTC,CASRNELAKNIQYF
TRBV27,TRBJ1-2,NA,13,NA,TGTGCCAGCAGTCAAGGACAGTACTATGGCTACACCTTC,CASSQGQYYGYTF
TRBV28,TRBJ1-5,NA,12,NA,TGTGCCAGCTCCCCGGGGGGGCAGCCCCAGCATTTT,CASSPGGQPQHF
TRBV14,TRBJ1-1,NA,13,NA,TGTGCCAGCAGCCAACTCAAGGGAACTGAAGCTTTCTTT,CASSQLKGTEAFF
TRBV4-2,TRBJ1-6,NA,19,NA,TGTGCCAGCAGCCAAGTCGAGGGCAGAAGGAGCTCCTATAATTCACCCCTCCACTTT,CASSQVEGRRSSYNSPLHF